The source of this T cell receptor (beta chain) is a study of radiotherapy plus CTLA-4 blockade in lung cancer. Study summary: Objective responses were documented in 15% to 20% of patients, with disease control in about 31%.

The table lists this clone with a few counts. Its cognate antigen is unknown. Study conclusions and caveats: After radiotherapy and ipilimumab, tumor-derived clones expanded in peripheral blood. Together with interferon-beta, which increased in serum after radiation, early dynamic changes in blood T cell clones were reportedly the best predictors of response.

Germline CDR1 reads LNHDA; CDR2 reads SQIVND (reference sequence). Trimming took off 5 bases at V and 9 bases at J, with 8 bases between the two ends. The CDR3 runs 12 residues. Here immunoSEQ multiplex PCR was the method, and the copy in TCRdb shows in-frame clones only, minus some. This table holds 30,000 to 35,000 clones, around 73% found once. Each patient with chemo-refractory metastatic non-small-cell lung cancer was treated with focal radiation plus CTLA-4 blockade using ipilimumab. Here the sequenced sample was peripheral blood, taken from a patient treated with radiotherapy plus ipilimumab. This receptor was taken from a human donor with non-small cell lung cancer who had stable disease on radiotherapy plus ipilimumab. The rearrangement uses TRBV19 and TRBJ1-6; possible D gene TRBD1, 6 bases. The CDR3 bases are TGTGCCAGTAGTTCGGGGGCTTCACCCCTCCACTTT. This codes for CASSSGASPLHF.